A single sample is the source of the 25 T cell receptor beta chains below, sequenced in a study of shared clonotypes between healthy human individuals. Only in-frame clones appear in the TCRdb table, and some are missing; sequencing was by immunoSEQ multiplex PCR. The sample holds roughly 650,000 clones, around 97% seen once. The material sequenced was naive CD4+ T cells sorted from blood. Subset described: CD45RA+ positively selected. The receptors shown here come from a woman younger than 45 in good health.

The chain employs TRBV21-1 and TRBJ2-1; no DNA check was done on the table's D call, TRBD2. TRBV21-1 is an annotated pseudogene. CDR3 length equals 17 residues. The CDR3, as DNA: TGTGCCAGCAGCGCCCCGTTGCCTACGAGCTCCTACAATGAGCAGTTCTTC. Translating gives CASSAPLPTSSYNEQFF.

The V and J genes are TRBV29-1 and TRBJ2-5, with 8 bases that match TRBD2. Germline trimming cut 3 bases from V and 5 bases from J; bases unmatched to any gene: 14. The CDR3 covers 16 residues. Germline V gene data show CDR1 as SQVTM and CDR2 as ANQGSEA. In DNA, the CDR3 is TGCAGCGTTGAGGTTGGGGCGGGAGGAGGAGGGGAGACCCAGTACTTC. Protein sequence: CSVEVGAGGGGETQYF.

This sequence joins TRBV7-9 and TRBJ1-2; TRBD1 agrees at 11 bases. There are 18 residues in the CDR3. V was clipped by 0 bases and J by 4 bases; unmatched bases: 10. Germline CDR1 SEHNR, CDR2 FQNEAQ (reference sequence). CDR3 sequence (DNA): TGTGCCAGCAGCTTAGCTGGGACAGGGGGAGTTGGGAGCTATGGCTACACCTTC. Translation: CASSLAGTGGVGSYGYTF.

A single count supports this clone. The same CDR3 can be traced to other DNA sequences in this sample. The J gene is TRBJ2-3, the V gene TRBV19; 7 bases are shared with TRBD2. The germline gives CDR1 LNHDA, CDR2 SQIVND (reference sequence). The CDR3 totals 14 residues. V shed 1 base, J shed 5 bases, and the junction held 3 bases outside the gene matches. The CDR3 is CASSIGGRGDTQYF. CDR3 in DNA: TGTGCCAGTAGTATAGGAGGGAGGGGAGATACGCAGTATTTT.

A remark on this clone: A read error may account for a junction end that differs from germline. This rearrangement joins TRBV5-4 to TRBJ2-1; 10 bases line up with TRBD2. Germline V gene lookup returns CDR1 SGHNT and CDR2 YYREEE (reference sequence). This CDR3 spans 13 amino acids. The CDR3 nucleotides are TGTGCCACCAGCGGGAGGGCCCTCGATGAGCAGTTCTTC. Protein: CATSGRALDEQFF. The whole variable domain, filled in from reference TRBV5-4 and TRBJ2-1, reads ETGVTQSPTHLIKTRGQQVTLRCSSQSGHNTVSWYQQALGQGPQFIFQYYREEENGRGNFPPRFSGLQFPNYSSELNVNALELDDSALYLCATSGRALDEQFFGPGTRLTVL.

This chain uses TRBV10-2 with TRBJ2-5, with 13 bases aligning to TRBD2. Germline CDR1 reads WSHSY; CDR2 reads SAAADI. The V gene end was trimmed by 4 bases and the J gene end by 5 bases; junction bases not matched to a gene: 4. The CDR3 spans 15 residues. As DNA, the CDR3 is TGCGCCAGCAGTGGGGCGACTAGCGGGAGGGAGACCCAGTACTTC. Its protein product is CASSGATSGRETQYF.

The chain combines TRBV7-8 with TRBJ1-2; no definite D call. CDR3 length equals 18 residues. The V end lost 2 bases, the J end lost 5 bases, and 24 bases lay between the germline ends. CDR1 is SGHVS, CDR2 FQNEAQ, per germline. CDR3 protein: CASSLNSRIGFSEYGYTF. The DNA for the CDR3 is TGTGCCAGCAGCTTAAATTCAAGGATTGGTTTTAGCGAATATGGCTACACCTTC. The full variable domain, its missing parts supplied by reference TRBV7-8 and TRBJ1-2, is GAGVSQSPRYKVAKRGQDVALRCDPISGHVSLFWYQQALGQGPEFLTYFQNEAQLDKSGLPSDRFFAERPEGSVSTLKIQRTQQEDSAVYLCASSLNSRIGFSEYGYTFGSGTRLTVV.

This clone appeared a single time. CDR3 sequence: CASRGDTGELFF. CDR3 nucleotides: TGTGCCAGCAGGGGGGACACCGGGGAGCTGTTTTTT. V gene TRBV2 combines with J gene TRBJ2-2; D assignment may be TRBD1 or TRBD2 (5 bases each). Germline lookup yields CDR1 SNHLY and CDR2 FYNNEI. The CDR3 consists of 12 residues. Between the trimmed V and J ends, which lost 6 bases and 3 bases, there was a span of 5 bases.

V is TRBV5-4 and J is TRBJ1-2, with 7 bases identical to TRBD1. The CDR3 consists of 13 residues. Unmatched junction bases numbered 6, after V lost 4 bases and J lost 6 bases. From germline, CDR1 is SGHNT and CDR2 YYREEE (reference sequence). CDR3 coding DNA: TGTGCCAGCAGCCTCACAGGGGTTGATGGCTACACCTTC. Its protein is CASSLTGVDGYTF.

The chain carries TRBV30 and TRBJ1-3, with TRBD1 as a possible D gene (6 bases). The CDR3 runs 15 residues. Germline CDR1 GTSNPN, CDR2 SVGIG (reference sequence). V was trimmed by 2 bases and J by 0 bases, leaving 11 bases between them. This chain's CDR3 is CAWSNPGDSGNTIYF. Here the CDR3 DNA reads TGTGCCTGGAGTAATCCAGGGGACTCTGGAAACACCATATATTTT.

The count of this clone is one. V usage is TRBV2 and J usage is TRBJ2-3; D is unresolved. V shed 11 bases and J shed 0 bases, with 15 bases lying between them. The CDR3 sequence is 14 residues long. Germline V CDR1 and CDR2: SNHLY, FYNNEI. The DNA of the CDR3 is TGTGCCCTAAGCAGGCTAATTAGCACAGATACGCAGTATTTT. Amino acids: CALSRLISTDTQYF.

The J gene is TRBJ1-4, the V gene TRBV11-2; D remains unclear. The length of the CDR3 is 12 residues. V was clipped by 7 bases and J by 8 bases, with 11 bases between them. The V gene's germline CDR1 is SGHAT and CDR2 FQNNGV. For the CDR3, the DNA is TGTGCCAGCATCTGGCTGCGCGAAAAACTGTTTTTT. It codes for CASIWLREKLFF.

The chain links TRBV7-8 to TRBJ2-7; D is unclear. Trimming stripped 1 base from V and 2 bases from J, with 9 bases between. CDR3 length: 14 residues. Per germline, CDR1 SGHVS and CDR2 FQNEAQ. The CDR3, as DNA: TGTGCCAGCAGCTTAGACAGTCTTGCCTACGAGCAGTACTTC. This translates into CASSLDSLAYEQYF.

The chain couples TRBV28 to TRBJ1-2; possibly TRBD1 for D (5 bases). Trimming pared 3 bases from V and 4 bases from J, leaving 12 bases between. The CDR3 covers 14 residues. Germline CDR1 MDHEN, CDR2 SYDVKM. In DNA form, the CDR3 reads TGTGCCAGCAGTTTCCGACCTGGGGGCTATGGCTACACCTTC. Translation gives CASSFRPGGYGYTF.

The CDR3 coding sequence is TGTGCCAGCAGCTTACTTAGCGGAGGAGGACAAGAGACCCAGTACTTC. Translation: CASSLLSGGGQETQYF. This chain joins TRBV7-6 and TRBJ2-5; perhaps TRBD2 as D (6 bases). This CDR3 spans 16 amino acids. Trimming removed 2 bases from V and 2 bases from J, with 15 bases in between. Germline V gene lookup returns CDR1 SGHVS and CDR2 FNYEAQ.

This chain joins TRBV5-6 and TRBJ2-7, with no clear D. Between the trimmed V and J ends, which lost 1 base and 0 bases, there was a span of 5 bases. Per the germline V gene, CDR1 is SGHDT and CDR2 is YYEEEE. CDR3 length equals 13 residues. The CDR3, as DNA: TGTGCCAGCAGCTTGAAGGGCTCCTACGAGCAGTACTTC. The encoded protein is CASSLKGSYEQYF.

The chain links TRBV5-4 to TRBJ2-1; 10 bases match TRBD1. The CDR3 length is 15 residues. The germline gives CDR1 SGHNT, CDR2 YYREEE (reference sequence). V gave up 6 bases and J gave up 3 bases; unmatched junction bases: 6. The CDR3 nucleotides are TGTGCCAGCATGCCCGGGACAGGGGACTACAATGAGCAGTTCTTC. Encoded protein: CASMPGTGDYNEQFF.

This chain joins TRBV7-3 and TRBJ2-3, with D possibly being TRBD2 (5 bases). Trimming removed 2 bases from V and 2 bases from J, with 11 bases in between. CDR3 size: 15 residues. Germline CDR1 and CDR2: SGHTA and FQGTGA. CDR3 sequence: CASSLFAGNTDTQYF. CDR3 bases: TGTGCCAGCAGCTTATTTGCGGGTAACACAGATACGCAGTATTTT. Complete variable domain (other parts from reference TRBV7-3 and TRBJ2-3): GAGVSQTPSNKVTEKGKYVELRCDPISGHTALYWYRQSLGQGPEFLIYFQGTGAADDSGLPNDRFFAVRPEGSVSTLKIQRTERGDSAVYLCASSLFAGNTDTQYFGPGTRLTVL.

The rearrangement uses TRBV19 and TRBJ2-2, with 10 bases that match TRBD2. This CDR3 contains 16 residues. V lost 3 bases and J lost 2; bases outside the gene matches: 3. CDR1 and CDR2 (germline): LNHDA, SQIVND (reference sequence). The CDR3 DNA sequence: TGTGCCAGTAGTATGAGGACTAGCGGAAACACCGGGGAGCTGTTTTTT. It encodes CASSMRTSGNTGELFF. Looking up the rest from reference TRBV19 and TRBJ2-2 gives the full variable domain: DGGITQSPKYLFRKEGQNVTLSCEQNLNHDAMYWYRQDPGQGLRLIYYSQIVNDFQKGDIAEGYSVSREKKESFPLTVTSAQKNPTAFYLCASSMRTSGNTGELFFGEGSRLTVL.

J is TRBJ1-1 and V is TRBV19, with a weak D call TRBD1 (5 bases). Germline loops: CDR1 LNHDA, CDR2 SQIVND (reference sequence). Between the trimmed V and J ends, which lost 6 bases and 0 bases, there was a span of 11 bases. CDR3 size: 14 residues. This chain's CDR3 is CASRSGTVNTEAFF. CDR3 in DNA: TGTGCCAGTAGATCCGGGACGGTGAACACTGAAGCTTTCTTT.

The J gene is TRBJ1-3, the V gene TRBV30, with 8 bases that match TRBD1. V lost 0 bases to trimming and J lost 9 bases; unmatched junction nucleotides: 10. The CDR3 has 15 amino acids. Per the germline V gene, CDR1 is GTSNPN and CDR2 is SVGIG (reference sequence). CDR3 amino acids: CAWSVLRTGIGTIYF. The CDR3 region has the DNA TGTGCCTGGAGTGTACTGCGGACAGGGATCGGCACCATATATTTT.

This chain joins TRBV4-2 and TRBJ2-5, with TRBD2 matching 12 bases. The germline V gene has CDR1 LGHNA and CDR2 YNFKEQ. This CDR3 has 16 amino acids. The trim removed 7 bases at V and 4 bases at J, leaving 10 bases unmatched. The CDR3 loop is CASTRRTSGKGETQYF. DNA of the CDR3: TGTGCCAGCACCCGGAGGACTAGCGGGAAGGGAGAGACCCAGTACTTC.

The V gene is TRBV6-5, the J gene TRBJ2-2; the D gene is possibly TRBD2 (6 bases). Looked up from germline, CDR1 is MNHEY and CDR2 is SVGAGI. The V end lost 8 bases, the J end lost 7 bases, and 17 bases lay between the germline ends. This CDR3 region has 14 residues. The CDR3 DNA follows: TGTGCCAGCGCACCGACGGTCGGGGGCGGGGAGCTGTTTTTT. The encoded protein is CASAPTVGGGELFF.

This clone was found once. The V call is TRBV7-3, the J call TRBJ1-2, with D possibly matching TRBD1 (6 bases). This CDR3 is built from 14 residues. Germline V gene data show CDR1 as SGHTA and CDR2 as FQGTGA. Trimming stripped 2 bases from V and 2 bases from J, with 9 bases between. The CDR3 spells CASSLGQGNYGYTF. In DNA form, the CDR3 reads TGTGCCAGCAGCTTAGGGCAGGGGAACTATGGCTACACCTTC. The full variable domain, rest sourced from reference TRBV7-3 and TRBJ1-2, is GAGVSQTPSNKVTEKGKYVELRCDPISGHTALYWYRQSLGQGPEFLIYFQGTGAADDSGLPNDRFFAVRPEGSVSTLKIQRTERGDSAVYLCASSLGQGNYGYTFGSGTRLTVV.

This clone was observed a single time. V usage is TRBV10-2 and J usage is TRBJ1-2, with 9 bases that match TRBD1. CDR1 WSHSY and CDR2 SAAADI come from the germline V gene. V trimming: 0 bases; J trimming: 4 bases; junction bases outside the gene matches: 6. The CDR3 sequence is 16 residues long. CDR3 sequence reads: CASSESGTGSGYGYTF. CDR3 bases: TGCGCCAGCAGTGAGTCCGGGACAGGGAGCGGCTATGGCTACACCTTC.